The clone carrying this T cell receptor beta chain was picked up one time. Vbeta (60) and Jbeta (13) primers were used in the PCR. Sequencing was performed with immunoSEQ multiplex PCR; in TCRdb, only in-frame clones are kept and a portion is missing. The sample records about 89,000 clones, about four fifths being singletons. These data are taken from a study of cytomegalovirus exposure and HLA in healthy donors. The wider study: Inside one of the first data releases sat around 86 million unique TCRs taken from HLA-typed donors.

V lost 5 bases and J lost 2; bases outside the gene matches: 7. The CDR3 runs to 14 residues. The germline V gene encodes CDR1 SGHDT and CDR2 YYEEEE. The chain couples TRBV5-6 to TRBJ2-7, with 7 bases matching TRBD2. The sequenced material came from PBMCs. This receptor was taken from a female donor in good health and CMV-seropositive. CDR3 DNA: TGTGCCAGCAGGTTCTCGGGGGGAGCCTACGAGCAGTACTTC. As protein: CASRFSGGAYEQYF. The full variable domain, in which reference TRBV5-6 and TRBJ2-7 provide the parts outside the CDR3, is DAGVTQSPTHLIKTRGQQVTLRCSPKSGHDTVSWYQQALGQGPQFIFQYYEEEERQRGNFPDRFSGHQFPNYSSELNVNALLLGDSALYLCASRFSGGAYEQYFGPGTRLTVT.